The clone carrying this T cell receptor (beta chain) has ten or more counts. Antigen specificity is unknown. RNA transcripts yielded amplified TCR beta CDR3 regions. First-round RT-PCR with HTBI primers preceded a second-round multiplex PCR. TCRdb fed the multiplex PCR reads into MiXCR, producing one record per CDR3 protein. The sample records around 470,000 distinct CDR3 sequences, around an eighth being singletons. Germline CDR1 and CDR2: SNHLY and FYNNEI. V lost 8 bases, J lost 6 bases, and 7 bases stayed unmatched. There are 12 residues in the CDR3. This sample stems from a study of Graves' ophthalmopathy and Graves' hyperthyroidism. At the level of the study: Before any treatment was given, at initial diagnosis, peripheral blood was collected. Study results and limitations: Appearing in blood as well were most expanded thyroid clonotypes above 0.001 frequency.

Other autoimmune diseases, uncontrolled infections, pregnancy and lactation each led to patient exclusion. The starting material, approximately 10 ml of fresh peripheral blood, provided the PBMCs. The TCR originated in a woman aged 25 to 39 with Graves' ophthalmopathy. Sample: blood. The chain couples TRBV2 to TRBJ2-7; TRBD2 agrees at 7 bases. The CDR3 here is CASVRGEGEQYF. CDR3 sequence (DNA): TGTGCCAGCGTCCGGGGGGAGGGCGAGCAGTACTTC.